This entry describes one TCR beta chain. The data are from a study of blood T cell repertoires in COVID-19. As for the study in general: Material from acute and convalescent COVID-19 was sourced from the United States, Italy and Spain. PBMCs, B-cell-depleted T cells, or T cells were the source of the cDNA or gDNA that made up the material.

Seattle patients were enrolled during active infection and followed longitudinally. The V gene's germline CDR1 is SGHRS and CDR2 YFSETQ. The ends were cut back, 0 bases at V and 3 bases at J, with 12 bases in the middle. The CDR3 length is 15 residues. Source study methods: Scientists estimated how many nucleated cells there were by amplifying reference gene primers. Assay used: immunoSEQ multiplex PCR; TCRdb lists only in-frame clones, some missing. D and trimming were read from the DNA, whereas the V and J calls and clone size are those reported in that table. Among 200,000 to 250,000 clones listed, under 90% were seen once.

Sequencing input: peripheral blood. V usage is TRBV5-1 and J usage is TRBJ1-2; no definite D call. The sequence derives from a woman older than 75 with COVID-19, enrolled during active disease. The CDR3 protein is CASSLVEGRDYGYTF. CDR3 bases: TGCGCCAGCAGCTTGGTAGAGGGAAGGGACTATGGCTACACCTTC.